In its sample, the clone carrying this T cell receptor beta chain was seen a few times. Per germline, CDR1 SGHVS and CDR2 FNYEAQ. The CDR3 runs to 15 residues. V gave up 7 bases and J gave up 8 bases, with 23 bases separating them. This record comes from a study of response to subunit inactivated influenza vaccine. TCRdb independently ran MiXCR on the RT-PCR reads; one entry per CDR3 protein. The sample has roughly 190,000 distinct CDR3 sequences, 14% seen once. This sequence joins TRBV7-6 and TRBJ1-2, with a tentative D call TRBD1 (6 bases). This receptor was taken from a man aged 50 or older who received an inactivated influenza vaccine. Here the sequenced sample was CD8+ T cells sorted from PBMCs, taken 4 to 6 days after vaccination. The CDR3 spells CASTPGGVTGSGYTF. The DNA for the CDR3 is TGTGCCAGCACCCCCGGAGGCGTCACAGGGTCCGGCTACACCTTC.